This T cell receptor beta chain was documented in a study of T cell responses to AZD1222 COVID-19 vaccine. Study-wide results and limits: Spike-wide coverage was observed for vaccine-associated CD4 TCRs, with dominant responses at 160-218 and 743-854.

On this clone itself: The target antigen is unknown.

The V gene lost 2 bases and the J gene lost 5 bases, with 12 bases spanning the gap. The CDR3 loop spans 14 amino acids. Germline CDR1 KGHSH, CDR2 LQKENI. Sequencing was performed with immunoSEQ multiplex PCR; in TCRdb, only in-frame clones are kept and a portion is missing. Altogether about 170,000 clones are present, roughly 90% being singletons, with the ten largest covering 1.5% to 2%. The TCR was taken from an adult in good health. Here the sequenced sample was peripheral blood, taken on day 0 of AZD1222 vaccination. The V and J genes are TRBV18 and TRBJ2-5; the D gene could be TRBD1 or TRBD2 (5 bases each). The CDR3 region has the DNA TGTGCCAGCTCACCAAGTTTGGGGGTGGAGACCCAGTACTTC. Its protein product is CASSPSLGVETQYF.